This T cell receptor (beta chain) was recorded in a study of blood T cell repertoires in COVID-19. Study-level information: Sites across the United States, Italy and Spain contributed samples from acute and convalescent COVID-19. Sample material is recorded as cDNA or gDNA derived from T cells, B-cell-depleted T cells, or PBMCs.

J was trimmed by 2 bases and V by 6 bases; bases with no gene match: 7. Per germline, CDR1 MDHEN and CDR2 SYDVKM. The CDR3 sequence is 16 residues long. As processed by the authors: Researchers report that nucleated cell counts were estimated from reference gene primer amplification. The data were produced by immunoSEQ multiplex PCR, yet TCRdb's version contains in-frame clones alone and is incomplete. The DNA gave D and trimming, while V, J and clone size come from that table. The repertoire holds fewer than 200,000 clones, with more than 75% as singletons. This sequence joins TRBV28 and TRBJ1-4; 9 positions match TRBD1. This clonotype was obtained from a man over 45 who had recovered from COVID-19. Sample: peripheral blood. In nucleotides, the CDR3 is TGTGCCAGCAGCATTAACAGGGGGCGGACTAATGAAAAACTGTTTTTT. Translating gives CASSINRGRTNEKLFF.